This T cell receptor beta chain stems from a study of CD8+CD57+ T cells in acquired aplastic anemia. About the research overall: Yields of DNA that came from sorted CD4+ and CD8+ cells averaged roughly 3.3 ug. Average CD4+ read depth in healthy donors was about 10.8 million reads.

Researchers used genomic DNA as the template to profile TCR beta VDJ and CDR3. TCRdb used MiXCR to reprocess the reads, holding one entry per CDR3 protein. The sample holds 150,000 to 200,000 distinct CDR3 sequences; about three fifths are singletons and the top ten take about 48%. To note about this clonotype: Its antigen is still unknown.

This CDR3 has 16 amino acids. The V gene end was trimmed by 6 bases and the J gene end by 3 bases; junction bases not matched to a gene: 10. Germline lookup yields CDR1 MRHNA and CDR2 SNTAGT. Study-wide results and caveats: Researchers reported that CD8+ Simpson's diversity was not significantly different in patients versus controls. Researchers report that 25 to 30 CD8+ CDR3 sequences appeared in both patients and controls.

Source material: sorted CD4+, CD8+, or CD8+CD57+ T cells (not recorded which) from PBMCs. V and J are TRBV6-4 and TRBJ2-3; 9 positions agree with TRBD2. The TCR sequence derives from a human donor in good health. The chain's CDR3 is CASSALVSGRTDTQYF. Written as DNA, the CDR3 is TGTGCCAGCAGCGCTTTGGTTAGCGGGAGAACAGATACGCAGTATTTT.